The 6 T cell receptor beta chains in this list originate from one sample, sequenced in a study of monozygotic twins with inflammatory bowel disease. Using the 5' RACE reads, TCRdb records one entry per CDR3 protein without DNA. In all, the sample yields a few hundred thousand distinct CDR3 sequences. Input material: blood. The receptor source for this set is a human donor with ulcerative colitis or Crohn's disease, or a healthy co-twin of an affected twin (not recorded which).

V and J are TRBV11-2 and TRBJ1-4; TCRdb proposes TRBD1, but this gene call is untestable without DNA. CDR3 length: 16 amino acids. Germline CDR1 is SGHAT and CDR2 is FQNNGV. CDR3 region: CASSLLKGQPNEKLFF.

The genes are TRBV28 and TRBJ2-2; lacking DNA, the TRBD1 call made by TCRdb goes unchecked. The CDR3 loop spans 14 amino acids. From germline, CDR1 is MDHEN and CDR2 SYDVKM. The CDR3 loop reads CASRQGGSPGELFF.

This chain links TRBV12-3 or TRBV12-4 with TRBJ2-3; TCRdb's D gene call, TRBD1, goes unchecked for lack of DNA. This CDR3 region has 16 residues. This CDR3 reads CASNPPEITSTDTQYF.

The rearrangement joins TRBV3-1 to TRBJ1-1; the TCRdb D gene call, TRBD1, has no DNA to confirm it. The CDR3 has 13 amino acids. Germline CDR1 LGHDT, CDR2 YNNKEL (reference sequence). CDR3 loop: CASSQARGTEAFF.

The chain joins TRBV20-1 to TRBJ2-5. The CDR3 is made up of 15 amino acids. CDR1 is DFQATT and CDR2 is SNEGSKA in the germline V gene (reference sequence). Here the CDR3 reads CSARDTRGNQETQYF.

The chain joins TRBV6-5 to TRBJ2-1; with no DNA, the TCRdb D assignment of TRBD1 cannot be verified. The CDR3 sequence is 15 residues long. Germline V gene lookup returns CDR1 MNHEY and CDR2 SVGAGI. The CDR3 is CASSLTGPADNEQFF.